This T cell receptor beta chain comes out of a study of response to subunit inactivated influenza vaccine. Points from the study as a whole: Each seasonal influenza vaccination, the authors suggested, recruits few new T cells.

This clonotype showed up just a few times. Its antigen is undetermined. This CDR3 is 15 amino acids long. The germline gives CDR1 SGHRS, CDR2 YFSETQ. V gave up 8 bases and J gave up 10 bases, with 22 bases separating them. From the RT-PCR reads, TCRdb called clonotypes with MiXCR, one entry per CDR3 protein. Of 650,000 or so distinct CDR3 sequences listed, approximately 15% are singletons. The chain has TRBV5-1 and TRBJ1-6; possible D gene TRBD1, 5 bases. The TCR originated in a man in his fifties or sixties who received an inactivated influenza vaccine. Material: PBMCs from blood, obtained approximately 15 days before vaccination. The DNA of the CDR3 is TGCGCCAGTAAGGACCAAACGGACTGGGGCTCACCCCTCCACTTT. It encodes CASKDQTDWGSPLHF.